This T cell receptor (beta chain) comes out of a study of CD8 T cells in Susac syndrome. Random hexamers primed reverse transcription of about 0.5 to 1 ug RNA. TCRdb reanalysed the immunoSEQ multiplex PCR reads using MiXCR and keeps one entry per CDR3 protein. This table has 150,000 or so distinct CDR3 sequences, roughly 95% appearing once. The V end lost 4 bases, the J end lost 5 bases, and 15 bases lay between the germline ends. This CDR3 contains 14 residues. Germline CDR1 and CDR2: SGDLS and YYNGEE. The sequence came from a human donor with multiple sclerosis. V is TRBV9 and J is TRBJ1-2; a weak D match, TRBD1 (5 bases). The material sequenced was CD8+ T cells from PBMCs. The CDR3 nucleotides are TGTGCCAGCAGCTCCCCCGGGACGGAGTATGGCTACACCTTC. Amino acid sequence: CASSSPGTEYGYTF.